These T cell receptor beta chains were read from a single sample in a study. From the 5' RACE reads, TCRdb called clonotypes with MiXCR, one entry per CDR3 protein. The sample includes about 11,000 distinct CDR3 sequences, approximately 26% of them seen just once. Specimen: Tregs sorted from a lymph node. Source of these receptors: a female donor with breast cancer. Each CDR3 is given without its conserved first and last residue.

ASSLVGETQY | TRBV5-1
ASSGGQLYSGNTIY | TRBV6-5
ASSGGRRSSYEQY | TRBV7-9
ASSQVSASLSYNEQF | TRBV4-1
ASSLVSSGRGRTDTQY | TRBV7-6
SARTGGDGGYT | TRBV20-1
ASTARLNTGELF | TRBV12-3/TRBV12-4
ASSTGALAANNEQF | TRBV12-3/TRBV12-4
ASSRQGSHSPLH | TRBV6-5
ASSGTSDTIY | TRBV11-3
ASSPRDEQF | TRBV12-3/TRBV12-4
ASGRVSYNEQF | TRBV28
SARDSGYEQF | TRBV20-1
ASSQDWTSGGPETQY | TRBV4-2
SASSGRSYNEQF | TRBV20-1
ASSYPHGRGSSYTEQF | TRBV12-3/TRBV12-4
SARGLEVLETQY | TRBV20-1
RATWGRLYGYT | TRBV20-1
ASSEGQGRSEQY | TRBV2
ATSDLGGLSYNEQF | TRBV24-1
ASSLAGADTQY | TRBV7-3
ASSKQEDTEAF | TRBV6-6